The 5 T cell receptor beta chains below come from one sample, sequenced in a study of blood T cell repertoires in COVID-19. Clones were sequenced by immunoSEQ multiplex PCR, and TCRdb holds only the in-frame ones, with some missing. The table shows roughly 80,000 clones, with just over 90% occurring only once. Material for sequencing was peripheral blood. The receptors originated from a man aged 45-65 years with COVID-19, enrolled during active disease.

The gene calls are TRBV7-3 and TRBJ2-5; 8 bases line up with TRBD2. V trimming: 3 bases; J trimming: 7 bases; junction bases outside the gene matches: 4. The CDR3 covers 13 residues. Per the germline V gene, CDR1 is SGHTA and CDR2 is FQGTGA. The chain's CDR3 is CASSFQLAGTQYF. CDR3 sequence (DNA): TGTGCCAGCAGCTTTCAGCTAGCGGGGACCCAGTACTTC.

The chain joins TRBV30 to TRBJ2-7; possible D gene TRBD2, 6 bases. Germline CDR1 is GTSNPN and CDR2 is SVGIG (reference sequence). The CDR3 spans 11 residues. Trimming took off 5 bases at V and 7 bases at J, with 12 bases between the two ends. The CDR3 DNA sequence: TGTGCCTGGGGGCTGCGGGAAGAGCAGTACTTC. This sequence encodes CAWGLREEQYF.

The chain combines TRBV19 with TRBJ2-7; 8 nucleotides match TRBD1. V lost 1 base, J lost 3 bases, and 11 bases stayed unmatched. The germline CDR1 and CDR2 sequences are LNHDA and SQIVND (reference sequence). This CDR3 has 17 residues. Written as DNA, the CDR3 is TGTGCCAGTAGTATAGTAGGCGCGGTGGACAGGGACTACGAGCAGTACGTC. Encoded protein: CASSIVGAVDRDYEQYV.

J is TRBJ1-1 and V is TRBV6-5; D remains ambiguous. Trimming stripped 6 bases from V and 1 base from J, with 12 bases between. CDR3 length equals 14 residues. Germline CDR1 MNHEY, CDR2 SVGAGI. The CDR3 loop reads CASRSGGGNTEAFF. CDR3 nucleotide sequence: TGTGCCAGCAGATCCGGAGGCGGGAACACTGAAGCTTTCTTT.

The CDR3 region is CASRMGGRSYNEQFF. The DNA of the CDR3 is TGTGCCAGTAGAATGGGCGGGAGGTCTTACAATGAGCAGTTCTTC. The chain couples TRBV19 to TRBJ2-1; 8 bases are shared with TRBD2. CDR1 LNHDA and CDR2 SQIVND come from the germline V gene (reference sequence). V lost 6 bases and J lost 4; bases outside the gene matches: 8. This CDR3 has 15 amino acids.